This T cell receptor beta chain stems from a study of T cell repertoires in cytomegalovirus infection. In the study overall: Through public TCR beta signatures, both CMV infection and matching HLA type were indicated.

This clonotype was found a few times. Its target is unknown. MiXCR, applied by TCRdb to the reads, yields one record per CDR3 protein. The sample includes some 440,000 distinct CDR3 sequences, 31% of them seen just once. Study outcomes and limitations: Clonotype analysis showed dominance of the ex vivo response by HLA-C-restricted CMV-specific TCR beta clonotypes. Cumulative public TCR beta family frequency identified carriers of CMV plus the relevant HLA.

Trimming cost V 8 bases and J 0 bases, with 20 bases left between them. The germline V gene has CDR1 SNHLY and CDR2 FYNNEI. CDR3 length: 17 amino acids. The rearrangement joins TRBV2 to TRBJ2-1; D is perhaps TRBD2 (7 bases). Sequenced input: PBMCs. The clonotype was recovered from a human donor in good health (CMV status not recorded). Some clones in this sample may be carry-over from other donors' samples. The CDR3 spells CASRPRGGASSYNEQFF. CDR3 in DNA: TGTGCCAGCCGACCGAGGGGGGGGGCATCCTCCTACAATGAGCAGTTCTTC.